Presented here are 17 T cell receptor beta chains from one specimen sequenced in a study of blood T cells in healthy people across ages. Alongside a J-beta primer mix, a sample-barcoded 5' primer served in a second PCR lasting about 7 to 11 cycles. TCRdb recomputed calls from the 5' RACE reads with MiXCR, one row per CDR3 protein. The sample has about 900,000 distinct CDR3 sequences; roughly 48% are singletons. Material: blood. The receptors derive from a man aged 25-45 years in good health.

This clonotype came up many times. The rearrangement links TRBV3-1 to TRBJ2-7, with D possibly being TRBD1 (5 bases). This CDR3 comprises 14 residues. The germline V gene encodes CDR1 LGHDT and CDR2 YNNKEL (reference sequence). The ends were cut back, 11 bases at V and 0 bases at J, with 17 bases in the middle. The DNA of the CDR3 is TGTGCCTCCACAGCAGGGTTTAGCTCCTACGAGCAGTACTTC. Residues: CASTAGFSSYEQYF.

This clonotype came up a few times. The rearrangement links TRBV6-2 or TRBV6-3 to TRBJ2-1; 12 nucleotides align to TRBD2. Germline V gene lookup returns CDR1 MNHEY and CDR2 SVGEGT. The CDR3 totals 16 residues. Losses at the gene ends were 0 bases for V and 8 bases for J; bases not matched to a gene: 5. CDR3 residues: CASSYSGLAGSDEQFF. In DNA form, the CDR3 reads TGTGCCAGCAGTTACTCAGGACTAGCGGGGTCGGATGAGCAGTTCTTC.

This clonotype was seen a few times. A much larger clonotype is one base distant, so this may be a read error. The chain has TRBV5-1 and TRBJ2-5; TRBD1 aligns across 8 bases. V lost 3 bases to trimming and J lost 1 base; unmatched junction nucleotides: 11. From germline, CDR1 is SGHRS and CDR2 YFSETQ. The CDR3 is 17 residues long. The CDR3 DNA reads as TGCGCCAGCAGCTACACTACTGTGGGACAGGTCCAAGAGACCCAGTACTTC. The encoded protein is CASSYTTVGQVQETQYF.

The gene calls are TRBV6-1 and TRBJ2-3; 11 nucleotides align to TRBD2. CDR1 MNHNS and CDR2 SASEGT come from the germline V gene. V dropped 7 bases and J dropped 4; count of bases not matched to a gene: 4. This CDR3 is 14 amino acids long. The CDR3 DNA sequence: TGTGCCAGCAAGATTAGCGGGGGGGCAGATACGCAGTATTTT. Translation gives CASKISGGADTQYF.

V gene TRBV5-6 combines with J gene TRBJ2-3; TRBD1 matches 7 bases. Germline V CDR1 and CDR2: SGHDT, YYEEEE. The CDR3 totals 15 residues. V lost 2 bases, J lost 8 bases, and 11 bases stayed unmatched. The DNA for the CDR3 is TGTGCCAGCAGCTTCCAGGGGGAAGGGTTCGGTACGCAGTATTTT. As protein: CASSFQGEGFGTQYF.

The rearrangement uses TRBV5-1 and TRBJ2-2; 8 bases line up with TRBD1. Looked up from germline, CDR1 is SGHRS and CDR2 is YFSETQ. The CDR3 has 16 amino acids. After removal of 4 bases from V and 4 bases from J, the junction contained 9 bases not matched to a gene. The CDR3 reads CASSVRDRLITGELFF. The DNA of the CDR3 is TGCGCCAGCAGCGTCCGGGACAGGCTTATCACCGGGGAGCTGTTTTTT.

This clonotype was counted at least ten times. One base away lies a much larger clone, so this may be a sequencing read error. The rearrangement joins TRBV29-1 to TRBJ2-5; 8 bases map to TRBD1. Per germline, CDR1 SQVTM and CDR2 ANQGSEA. The ends lost 3 bases at V and 11 bases at J; junction bases unmatched: 11. The CDR3 runs 13 residues. The CDR3 sequence is CSVDYSGGNEQYF. As DNA, the CDR3 is TGCAGCGTTGATTATTCAGGGGGCAATGAGCAGTACTTC. Complete variable domain (other parts from reference TRBV29-1 and TRBJ2-5): SAVISQKPSRDICQRGTSLTIQCQVDSQVTMMFWYRQQPGQSLTLIATANQGSEATYESGFVIDKFPISRPNLTFSTLTVSNMSPEDSSIYLCSVDYSGGNEQYFGPGTRLLVL.

This chain joins TRBV10-3 and TRBJ2-7, with D possibly TRBD1 on 6 matching bases. The V gene's germline CDR1 is ENHRY and CDR2 SYGVKD. V was pared by 3 bases and J by 2 bases, with 11 bases between. CDR3 length equals 14 residues. Here the CDR3 DNA reads TGTGCCATCAGTGACAGGGACACGACCTACGAGCAGTACTTC. The encoded protein is CAISDRDTTYEQYF.

The gene calls are TRBV25-1 and TRBJ1-1, with D unresolved. Germline V gene lookup returns CDR1 MGHDK and CDR2 SYGVNS. Trimming pared 8 bases from V and 6 bases from J, leaving 7 bases between. The CDR3 length is 10 residues. Here the CDR3 DNA reads TGTGCCAGCCTTGGGTCTGAAGCTTTCTTT. Its translation is CASLGSEAFF. Full variable domain (rest looked up from reference TRBV25-1 and TRBJ1-1): EADIYQTPRYLVIGTGKKITLECSQTMGHDKMYWYQQDPGMELHLIHYSYGVNSTEKGDLSSESTVSRIRTEHFPLTLESARPSHTSQYLCASLGSEAFFGQGTRLTVV.

The V and J genes are TRBV29-1 and TRBJ2-3; TRBD1 is a possible D gene (5 bases). This CDR3 is 13 amino acids long. Germline CDR1 is SQVTM and CDR2 is ANQGSEA. The V gene lost 2 bases and the J gene lost 10 bases, with 16 bases spanning the gap. CDR3 coding DNA: TGCAGCGTTGAAATGCCTATCACAGGTGCGCAGTATTTT. Amino acid sequence: CSVEMPITGAQYF.

J is TRBJ2-1 and V is TRBV5-1; maybe TRBD2 (6 bases). The CDR3 has 18 residues. The germline gives CDR1 SGHRS, CDR2 YFSETQ. The ends were cut back, 0 bases at V and 8 bases at J, with 24 bases in the middle. Here the CDR3 reads CASSLVIPTGTPGDEQFF. CDR3 DNA sequence: TGCGCCAGCAGCTTGGTCATACCGACCGGGACCCCGGGAGATGAGCAGTTCTTC.

This clonotype showed up many times. The rearrangement uses TRBV9 and TRBJ2-1; D uncertain. V lost 5 bases and J 10 bases, leaving 16 bases between the germline ends. CDR1 and CDR2 (germline): SGDLS, YYNGEE. The length of the CDR3 is 13 residues. The CDR3 nucleotides are TGTGCCAGCAGTGAGGACGGTTTTGGCGAGCAGTTCTTC. Translated: CASSEDGFGEQFF.

The chain joins TRBV6-5 to TRBJ2-4; the match to TRBD2 covers 7 bases. The assigned J gene may be wrong: the sequence end matches TRBJ2-7 better. The CDR3 is 15 residues long. Germline CDR1 is MNHEY and CDR2 is SVGAGI. The DNA for the CDR3 is TGTGCCAGCAGTTACTTCGGCGGGAGTCTCAACGAGCAGTACTTC. The encoded protein is CASSYFGGSLNEQYF.

The chain couples TRBV29-1 to TRBJ1-1; weak D call: TRBD1 (6 bases). Germline values: CDR1 SQVTM, CDR2 ANQGSEA. V gave up 7 bases and J gave up 1 base, with 10 bases separating them. This CDR3 is 12 amino acids long. CDR3: CSGATGNTEAFF. The CDR3 nucleotides read TGCAGCGGCGCGACAGGGAACACTGAAGCTTTCTTT.

This sequence joins TRBV6-2 or TRBV6-3 and TRBJ2-1, with D uncertain. The ends were cut back, 0 bases at V and 2 bases at J, with 11 bases in the middle. Germline values: CDR1 MNHEY, CDR2 SVGEGT. The CDR3 has 16 residues. DNA of the CDR3: TGTGCCAGCAGTTACTCGGTTTTGATAACCTACAATGAGCAGTTCTTC. This encodes CASSYSVLITYNEQFF.

V usage is TRBV12-3 or TRBV12-4 and J usage is TRBJ2-5; the D is unclear. The CDR3 has 13 residues. V lost 3 bases and J lost 2, with 7 bases in between. CDR3 sequence reads: CASSFRPQETQYF. Written as DNA, the CDR3 is TGTGCCAGCAGTTTTCGCCCTCAAGAGACCCAGTACTTC.

The chain links TRBV20-1 to TRBJ2-3; D is ambiguous. Germline CDR1 and CDR2: DFQATT and SNEGSKA (reference sequence). This CDR3 region has 12 residues. The CDR3 DNA reads as TGCAGCGGCTCCCCCGGCACAGATACGCAGTATTTT. Its protein is CSGSPGTDTQYF.